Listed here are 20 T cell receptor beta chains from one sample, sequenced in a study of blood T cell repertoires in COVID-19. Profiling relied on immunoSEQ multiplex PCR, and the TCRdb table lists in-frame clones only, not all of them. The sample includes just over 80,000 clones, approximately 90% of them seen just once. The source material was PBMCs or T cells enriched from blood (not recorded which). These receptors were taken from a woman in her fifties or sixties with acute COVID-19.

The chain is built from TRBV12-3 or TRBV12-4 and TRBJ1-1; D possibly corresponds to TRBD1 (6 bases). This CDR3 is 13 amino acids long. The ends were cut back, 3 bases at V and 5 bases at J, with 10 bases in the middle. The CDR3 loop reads CASSLIRGTEAFF. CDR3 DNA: TGTGCCAGCAGTTTGATCAGGGGAACTGAAGCTTTCTTT.

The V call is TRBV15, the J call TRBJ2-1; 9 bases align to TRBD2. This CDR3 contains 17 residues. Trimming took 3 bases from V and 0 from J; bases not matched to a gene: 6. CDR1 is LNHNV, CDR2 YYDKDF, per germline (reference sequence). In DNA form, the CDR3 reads TGTGCCACCAGCAGGGAGCTAGCGGGACACTCCTACAATGAGCAGTTCTTC. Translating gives CATSRELAGHSYNEQFF.

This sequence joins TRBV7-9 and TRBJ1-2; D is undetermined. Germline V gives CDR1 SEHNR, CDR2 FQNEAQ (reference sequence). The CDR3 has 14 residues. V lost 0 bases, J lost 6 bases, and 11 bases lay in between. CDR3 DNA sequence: TGTGCCAGCAGCTTAGCGCTTAAGGGAGATGGCTACACCTTC. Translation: CASSLALKGDGYTF.

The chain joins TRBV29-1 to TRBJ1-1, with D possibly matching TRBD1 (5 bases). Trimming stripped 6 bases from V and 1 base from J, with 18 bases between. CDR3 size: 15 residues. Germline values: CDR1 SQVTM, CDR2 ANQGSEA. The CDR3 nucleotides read TGCAGCGTCGCTGAAAGGGGCTGGCAGAACACTGAAGCTTTCTTT. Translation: CSVAERGWQNTEAFF.

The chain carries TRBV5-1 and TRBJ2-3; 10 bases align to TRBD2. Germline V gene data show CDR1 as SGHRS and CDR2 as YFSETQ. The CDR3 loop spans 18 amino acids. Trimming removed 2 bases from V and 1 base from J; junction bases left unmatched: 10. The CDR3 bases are TGCGCCAGCAGCTTAAAAGGACTAGCGGAACCCCGCACAGATACGCAGTATTTT. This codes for CASSLKGLAEPRTDTQYF.

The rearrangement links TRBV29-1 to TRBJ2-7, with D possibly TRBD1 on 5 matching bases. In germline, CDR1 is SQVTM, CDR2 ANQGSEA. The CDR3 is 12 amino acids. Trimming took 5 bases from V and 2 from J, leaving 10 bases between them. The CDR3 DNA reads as TGCAGCGTTACAGACAGTACCTACGAGCAGTACTTC. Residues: CSVTDSTYEQYF.

The CDR3 sequence is CASSFGQGDQPQHF. DNA for the CDR3: TGTGCCAGCAGCTTCGGACAGGGTGACCAGCCCCAGCATTTT. This sequence joins TRBV11-2 and TRBJ1-5; 8 bases are shared with TRBD1. There are 14 residues in the CDR3. V was clipped by 3 bases and J by 7 bases; unmatched bases: 5. From germline, CDR1 is SGHAT and CDR2 FQNNGV.

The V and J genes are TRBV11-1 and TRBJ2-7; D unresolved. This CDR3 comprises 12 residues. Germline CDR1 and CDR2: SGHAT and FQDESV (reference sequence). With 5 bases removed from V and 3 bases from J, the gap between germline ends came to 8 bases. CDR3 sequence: CASSLGHYEQYF. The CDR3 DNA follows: TGTGCCAGCAGCCTAGGGCACTACGAGCAGTACTTC.

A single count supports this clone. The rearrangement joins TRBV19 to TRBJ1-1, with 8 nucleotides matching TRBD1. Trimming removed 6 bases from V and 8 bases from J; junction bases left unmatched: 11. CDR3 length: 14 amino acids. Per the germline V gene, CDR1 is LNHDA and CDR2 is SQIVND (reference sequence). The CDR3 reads CASRGSIGQGEAFF. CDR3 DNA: TGTGCCAGTAGAGGGTCGATTGGACAGGGAGAAGCTTTCTTT.

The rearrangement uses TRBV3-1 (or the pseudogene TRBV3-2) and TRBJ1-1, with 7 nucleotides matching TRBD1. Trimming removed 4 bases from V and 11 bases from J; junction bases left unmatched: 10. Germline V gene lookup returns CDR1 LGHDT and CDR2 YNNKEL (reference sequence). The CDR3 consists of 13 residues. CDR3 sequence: CASSLRDRGKAFF. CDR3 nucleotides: TGTGCCAGCAGCCTCCGGGACAGAGGGAAGGCTTTCTTT.

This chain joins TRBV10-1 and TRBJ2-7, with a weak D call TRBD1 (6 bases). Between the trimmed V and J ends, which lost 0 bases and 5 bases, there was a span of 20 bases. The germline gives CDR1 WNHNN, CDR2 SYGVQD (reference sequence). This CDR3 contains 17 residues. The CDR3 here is CASSESNSRDKRNEQYF. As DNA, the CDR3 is TGCGCCAGCAGTGAGTCTAATAGCCGGGACAAGAGAAACGAGCAGTACTTC.

The CDR3 reads CASSLPSRNTIYF. The CDR3, as DNA: TGTGCCAGCAGTTTACCTAGTAGGAACACCATATATTTT. J is TRBJ1-3 and V is TRBV28; D call uncertain. Trimming removed 2 bases from V and 7 bases from J, with 9 bases in between. Germline V gene sequence: CDR1 MDHEN, CDR2 SYDVKM. CDR3 length: 13 amino acids. Drawing the rest from reference TRBV28 and TRBJ1-3, the complete variable domain is DVKVTQSSRYLVKRTGEKVFLECVQDMDHENMFWYRQDPGLGLRLIYFSYDVKMKEKGDIPEGYSVSREKKERFSLILESASTNQTSMYLCASSLPSRNTIYFGEGSWLTVV.

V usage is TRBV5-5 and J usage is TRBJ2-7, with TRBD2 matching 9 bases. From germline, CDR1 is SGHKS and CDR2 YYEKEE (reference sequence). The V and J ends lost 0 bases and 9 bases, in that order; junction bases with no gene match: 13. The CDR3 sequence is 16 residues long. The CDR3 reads CASSLVLAGPNRGQYF. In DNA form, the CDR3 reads TGTGCCAGCAGCTTGGTGCTAGCGGGACCGAACCGGGGGCAGTACTTC.

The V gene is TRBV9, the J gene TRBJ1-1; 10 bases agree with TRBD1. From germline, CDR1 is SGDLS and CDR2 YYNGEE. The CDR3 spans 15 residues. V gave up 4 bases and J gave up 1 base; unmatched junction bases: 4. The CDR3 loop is CASSPRTGGNTEAFF. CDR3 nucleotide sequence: TGTGCCAGCAGCCCCCGGACAGGGGGGAACACTGAAGCTTTCTTT.

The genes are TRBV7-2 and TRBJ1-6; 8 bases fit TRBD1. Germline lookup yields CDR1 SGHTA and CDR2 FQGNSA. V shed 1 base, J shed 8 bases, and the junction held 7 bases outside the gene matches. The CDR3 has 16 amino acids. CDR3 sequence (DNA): TGTGCCAGCAGCTTAGGGATCGGACAGGGATATTCACCCCTCCACTTT. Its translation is CASSLGIGQGYSPLHF. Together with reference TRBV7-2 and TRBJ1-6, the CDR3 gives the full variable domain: GAGVSQSPSNKVTEKGKDVELRCDPISGHTALYWYRQSLGQGLEFLIYFQGNSAPDKSGLPSDRFSAERTGGSVSTLTIQRTQQEDSAVYLCASSLGIGQGYSPLHFGNGTRLTVT.

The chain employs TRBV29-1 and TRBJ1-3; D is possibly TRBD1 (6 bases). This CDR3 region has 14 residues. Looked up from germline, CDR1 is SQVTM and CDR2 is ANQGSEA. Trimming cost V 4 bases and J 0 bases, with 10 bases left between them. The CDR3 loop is CSVGGGPSGNTIYF. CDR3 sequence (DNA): TGCAGCGTTGGGGGGGGCCCCTCTGGAAACACCATATATTTT.

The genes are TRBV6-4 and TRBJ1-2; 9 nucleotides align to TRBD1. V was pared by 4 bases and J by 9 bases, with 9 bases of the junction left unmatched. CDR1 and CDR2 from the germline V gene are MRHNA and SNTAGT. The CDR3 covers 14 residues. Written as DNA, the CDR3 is TGTGCCAGCAGTGCTACAGGGGGCGCTGGAAGCTACACCTTC. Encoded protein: CASSATGGAGSYTF.

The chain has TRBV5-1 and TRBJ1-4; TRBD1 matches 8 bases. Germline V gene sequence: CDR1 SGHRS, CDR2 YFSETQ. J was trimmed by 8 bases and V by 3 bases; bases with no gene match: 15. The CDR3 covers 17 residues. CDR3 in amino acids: CASSSGRTGWGQEKLFF. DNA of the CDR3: TGCGCCAGCAGCTCGGGGCGGACAGGGTGGGGACAAGAAAAACTGTTTTTT. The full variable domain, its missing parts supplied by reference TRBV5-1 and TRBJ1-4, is KAGVTQTPRYLIKTRGQQVTLSCSPISGHRSVSWYQQTPGQGLQFLFEYFSETQRNKGNFPGRFSGRQFSNSRSEMNVSTLELGDSALYLCASSSGRTGWGQEKLFFGSGTQLSVL.

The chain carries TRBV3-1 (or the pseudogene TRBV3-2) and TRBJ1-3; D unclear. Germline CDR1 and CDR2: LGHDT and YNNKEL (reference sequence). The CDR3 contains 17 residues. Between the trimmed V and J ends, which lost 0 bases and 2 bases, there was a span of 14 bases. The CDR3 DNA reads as TGTGCCAGCAGCCAAGAAAGAGGAATCAAGACTGGAAACACCATATATTTT. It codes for CASSQERGIKTGNTIYF.

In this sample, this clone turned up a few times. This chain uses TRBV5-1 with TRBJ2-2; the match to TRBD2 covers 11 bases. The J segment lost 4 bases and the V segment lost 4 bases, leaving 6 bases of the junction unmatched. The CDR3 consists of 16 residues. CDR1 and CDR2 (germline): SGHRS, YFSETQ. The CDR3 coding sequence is TGCGCCAGCAGCGGGGGGACTAGCGGAGGCACCGGGGAGCTGTTTTTT. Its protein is CASSGGTSGGTGELFF.